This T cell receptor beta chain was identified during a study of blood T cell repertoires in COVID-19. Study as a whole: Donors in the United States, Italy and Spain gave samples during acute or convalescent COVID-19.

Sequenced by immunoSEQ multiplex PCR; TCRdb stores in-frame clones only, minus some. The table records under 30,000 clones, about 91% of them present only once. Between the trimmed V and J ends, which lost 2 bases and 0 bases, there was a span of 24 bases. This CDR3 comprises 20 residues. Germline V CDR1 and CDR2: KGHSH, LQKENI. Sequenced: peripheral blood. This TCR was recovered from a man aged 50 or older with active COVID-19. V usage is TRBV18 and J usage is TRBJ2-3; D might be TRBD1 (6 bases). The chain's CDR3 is CASSPDVATGLGRSTDTQYF. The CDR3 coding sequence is TGTGCCAGCTCACCAGACGTCGCCACAGGGTTAGGCCGGAGCACAGATACGCAGTATTTT. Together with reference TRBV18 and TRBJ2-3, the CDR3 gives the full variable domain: NAGVMQNPRHLVRRRGQEARLRCSPMKGHSHVYWYRQLPEEGLKFMVYLQKENIIDESGMPKERFSAEFPKEGPSILRIQQVVRGDSAAYFCASSPDVATGLGRSTDTQYFGPGTRLTVL.